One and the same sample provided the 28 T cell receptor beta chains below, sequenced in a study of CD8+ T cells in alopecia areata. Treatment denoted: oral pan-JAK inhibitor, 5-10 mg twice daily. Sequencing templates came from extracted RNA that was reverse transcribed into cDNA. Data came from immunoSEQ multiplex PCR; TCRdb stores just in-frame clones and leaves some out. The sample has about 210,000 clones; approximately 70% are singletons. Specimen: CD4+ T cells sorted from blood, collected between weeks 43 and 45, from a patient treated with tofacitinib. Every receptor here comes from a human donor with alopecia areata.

DNA for the CDR3: TGTGCCAGCAGCATCGGACTAGCGATGAATGAGCAGTTCTTC. Encoded protein: CASSIGLAMNEQFF. The rearrangement joins TRBV7-2 to TRBJ2-1; 9 nucleotides align to TRBD2. The CDR3 extends over 14 amino acids. Germline V gives CDR1 SGHTA, CDR2 FQGNSA. The V segment lost 5 bases and the J segment 7 bases; nucleotides outside the gene matches: 6.

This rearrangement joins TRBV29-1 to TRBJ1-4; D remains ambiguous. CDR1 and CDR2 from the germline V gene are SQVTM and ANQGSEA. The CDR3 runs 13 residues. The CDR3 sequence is CSVRPGFGEKLFF. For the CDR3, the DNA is TGCAGTGTCCGGCCCGGGTTTGGGGAAAAACTGTTTTTT. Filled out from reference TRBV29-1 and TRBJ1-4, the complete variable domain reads SAVISQKPSRDICQRGTSLTIQCQVDSQVTMMFWYRQQPGQSLTLIATANQGSEATYESGFVIDKFPISRPNLTFSTLTVSNMSPEDSSIYLCSVRPGFGEKLFFGSGTQLSVL.

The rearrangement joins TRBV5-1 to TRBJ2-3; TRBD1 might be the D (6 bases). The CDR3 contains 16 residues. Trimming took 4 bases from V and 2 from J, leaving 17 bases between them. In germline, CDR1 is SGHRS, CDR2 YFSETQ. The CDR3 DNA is TGCGCCAGCAGCGCCAGGGGTACCGGCTACACAGATACGCAGTATTTT. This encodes CASSARGTGYTDTQYF.

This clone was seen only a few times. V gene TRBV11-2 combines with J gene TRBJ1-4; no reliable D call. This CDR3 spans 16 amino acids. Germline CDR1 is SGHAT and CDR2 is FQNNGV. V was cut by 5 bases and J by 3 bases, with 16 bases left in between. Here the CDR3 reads CASSLRDGTANEKLFF. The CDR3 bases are TGTGCCAGCAGCCTTAGGGATGGTACTGCTAATGAAAAACTGTTTTTT.

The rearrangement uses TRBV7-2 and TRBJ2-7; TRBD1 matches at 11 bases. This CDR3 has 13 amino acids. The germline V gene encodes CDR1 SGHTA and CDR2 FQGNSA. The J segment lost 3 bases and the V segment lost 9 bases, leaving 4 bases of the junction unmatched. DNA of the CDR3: TGTGCCAGTTCCGGGACAGGGGGCTACGAGCAGTACTTC. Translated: CASSGTGGYEQYF.

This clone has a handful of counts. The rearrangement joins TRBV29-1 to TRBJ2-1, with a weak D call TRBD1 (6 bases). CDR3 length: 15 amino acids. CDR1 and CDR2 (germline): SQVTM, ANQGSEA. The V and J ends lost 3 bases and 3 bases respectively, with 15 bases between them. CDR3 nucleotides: TGCAGCGTTGATCCTCCAGGGGTACTCTACAATGAGCAGTTCTTC. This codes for CSVDPPGVLYNEQFF.

The CDR3 reads CASSLLLAGNTGELFF. For the CDR3, the DNA is TGTGCCAGCAGCTTGCTTCTAGCGGGGAACACCGGGGAGCTGTTTTTT. The chain combines TRBV5-4 with TRBJ2-2; 8 bases line up with TRBD2. Germline trimming cut 1 base from V and 1 base from J; bases unmatched to any gene: 3. The germline V gene encodes CDR1 SGHNT and CDR2 YYREEE (reference sequence). This CDR3 has 16 residues.

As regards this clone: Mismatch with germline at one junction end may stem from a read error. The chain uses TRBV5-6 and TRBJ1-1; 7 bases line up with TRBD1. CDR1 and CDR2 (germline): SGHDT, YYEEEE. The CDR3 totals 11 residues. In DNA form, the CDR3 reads TGTGCCAGCAGCTCACTAGGGGACAGAGAGTTT. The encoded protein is CASSSLGDREF.

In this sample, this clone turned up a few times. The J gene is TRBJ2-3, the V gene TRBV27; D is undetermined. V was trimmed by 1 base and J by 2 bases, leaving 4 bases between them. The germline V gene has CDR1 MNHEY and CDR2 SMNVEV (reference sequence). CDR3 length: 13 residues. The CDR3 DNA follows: TGTGCCAGCAGTTTATTTCACACAGATACGCAGTATTTT. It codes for CASSLFHTDTQYF.

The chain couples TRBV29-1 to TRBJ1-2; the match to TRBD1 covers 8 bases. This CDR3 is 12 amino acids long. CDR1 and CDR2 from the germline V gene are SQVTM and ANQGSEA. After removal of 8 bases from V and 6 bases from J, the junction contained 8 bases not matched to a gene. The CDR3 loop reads CSCSGGRDGYTF. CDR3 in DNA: TGCAGCTGTTCAGGGGGCAGAGATGGCTACACCTTC.

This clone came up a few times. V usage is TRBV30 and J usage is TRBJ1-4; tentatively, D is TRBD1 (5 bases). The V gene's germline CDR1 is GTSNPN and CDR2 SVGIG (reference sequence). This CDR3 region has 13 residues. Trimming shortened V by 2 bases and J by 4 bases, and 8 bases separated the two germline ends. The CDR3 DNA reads TGTGCCTGGAGTTGGGGGTTTAATGAAAAACTGTTTTTT. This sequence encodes CAWSWGFNEKLFF.

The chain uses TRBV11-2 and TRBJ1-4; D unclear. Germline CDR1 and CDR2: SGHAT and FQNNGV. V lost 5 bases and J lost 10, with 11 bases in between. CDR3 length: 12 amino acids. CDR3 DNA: TGTGCCAGCAGCACCGACACGCGAAAACTGTTTTTT. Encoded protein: CASSTDTRKLFF.

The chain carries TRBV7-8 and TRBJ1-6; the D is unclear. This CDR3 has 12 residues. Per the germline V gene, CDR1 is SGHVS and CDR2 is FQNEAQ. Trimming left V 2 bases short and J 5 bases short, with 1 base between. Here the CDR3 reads CASSLHNSPLHF. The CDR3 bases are TGTGCCAGCAGCTTACATAATTCACCCCTCCACTTT.

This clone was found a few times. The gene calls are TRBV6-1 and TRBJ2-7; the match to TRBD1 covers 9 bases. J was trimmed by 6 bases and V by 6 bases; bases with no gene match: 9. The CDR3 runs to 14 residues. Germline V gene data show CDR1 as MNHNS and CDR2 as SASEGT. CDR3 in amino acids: CASRTGTGSGEQYF. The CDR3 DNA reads TGTGCCAGCAGAACCGGGACAGGGTCTGGCGAGCAGTACTTC.

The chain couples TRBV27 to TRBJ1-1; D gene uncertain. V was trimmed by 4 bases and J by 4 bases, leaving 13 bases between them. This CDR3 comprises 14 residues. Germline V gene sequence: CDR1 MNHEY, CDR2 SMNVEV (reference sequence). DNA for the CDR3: TGTGCCAGCAGTTGGACGGGGAGCGGCACTGAAGCTTTCTTT. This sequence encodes CASSWTGSGTEAFF.

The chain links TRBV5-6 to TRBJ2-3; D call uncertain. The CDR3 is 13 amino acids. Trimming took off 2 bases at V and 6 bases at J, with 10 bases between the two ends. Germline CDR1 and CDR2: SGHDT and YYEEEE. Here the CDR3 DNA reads TGTGCCAGCAGCTTTCTAGACAAGGATACGCAGTATTTT. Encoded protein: CASSFLDKDTQYF.

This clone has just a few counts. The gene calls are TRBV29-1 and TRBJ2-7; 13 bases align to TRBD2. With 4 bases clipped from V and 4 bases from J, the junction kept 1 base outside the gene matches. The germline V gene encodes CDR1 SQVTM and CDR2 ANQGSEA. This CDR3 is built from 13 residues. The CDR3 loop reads CSVGTSGGYEQYF. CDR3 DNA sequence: TGCAGCGTTGGGACTAGCGGGGGATACGAGCAGTACTTC.

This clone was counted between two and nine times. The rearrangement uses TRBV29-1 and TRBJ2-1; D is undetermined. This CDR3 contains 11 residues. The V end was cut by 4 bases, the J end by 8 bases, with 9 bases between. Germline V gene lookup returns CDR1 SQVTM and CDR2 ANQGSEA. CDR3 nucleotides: TGCAGCGTTGGCAGGTGGGATGAGCAGTTCTTC. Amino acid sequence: CSVGRWDEQFF.

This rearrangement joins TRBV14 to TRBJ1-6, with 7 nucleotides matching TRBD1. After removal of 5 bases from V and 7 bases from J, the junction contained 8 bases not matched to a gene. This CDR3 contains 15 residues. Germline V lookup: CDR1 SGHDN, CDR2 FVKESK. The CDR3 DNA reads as TGTGCCAGCAGCTCTCGGACAGGATTAAATTCACCCCTCCACTTT. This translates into CASSSRTGLNSPLHF.

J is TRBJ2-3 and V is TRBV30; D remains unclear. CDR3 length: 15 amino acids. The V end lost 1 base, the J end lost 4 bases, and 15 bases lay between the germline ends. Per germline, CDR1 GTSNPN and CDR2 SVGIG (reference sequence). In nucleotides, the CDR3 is TGTGCCTGGAGTGAGTTGGGGTTGGGATCAGATACGCAGTATTTT. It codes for CAWSELGLGSDTQYF.

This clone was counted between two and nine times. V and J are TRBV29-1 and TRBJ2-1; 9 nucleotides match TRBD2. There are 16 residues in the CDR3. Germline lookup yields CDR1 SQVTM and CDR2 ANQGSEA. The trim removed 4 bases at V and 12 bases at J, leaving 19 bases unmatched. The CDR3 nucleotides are TGCAGCGTTGTAGGTGGAAGCGGGGGGATCCTCCGAGGGCAGTTCTTC. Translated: CSVVGGSGGILRGQFF.

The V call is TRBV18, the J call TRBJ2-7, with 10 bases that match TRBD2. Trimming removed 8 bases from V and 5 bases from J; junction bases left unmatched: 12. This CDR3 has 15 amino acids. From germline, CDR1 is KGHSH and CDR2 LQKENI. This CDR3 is CASQAGGTSVDEQYF. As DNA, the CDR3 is TGTGCCAGCCAGGCCGGGGGGACTAGCGTAGACGAGCAGTACTTC.

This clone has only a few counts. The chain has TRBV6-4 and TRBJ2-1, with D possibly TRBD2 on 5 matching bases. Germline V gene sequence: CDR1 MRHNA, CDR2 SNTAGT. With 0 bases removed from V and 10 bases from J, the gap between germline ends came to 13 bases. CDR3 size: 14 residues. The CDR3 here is CASSDSSVRGEQFF. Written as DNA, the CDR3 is TGTGCCAGCAGTGACTCGTCAGTACGCGGGGAGCAGTTCTTC.

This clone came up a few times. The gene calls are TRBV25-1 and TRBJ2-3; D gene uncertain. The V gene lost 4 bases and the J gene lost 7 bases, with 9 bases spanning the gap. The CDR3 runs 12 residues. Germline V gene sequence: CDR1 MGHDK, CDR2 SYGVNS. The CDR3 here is CASSAEPYTQYF. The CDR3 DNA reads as TGTGCCAGCAGTGCAGAGCCTTATACGCAGTATTTT.

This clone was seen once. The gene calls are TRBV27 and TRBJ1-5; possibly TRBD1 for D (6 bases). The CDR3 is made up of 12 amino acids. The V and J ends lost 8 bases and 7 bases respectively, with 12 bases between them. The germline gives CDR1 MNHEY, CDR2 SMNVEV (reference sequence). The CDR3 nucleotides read TGTGCCAGCCAGACAGGACGCCAGCCCCAGCATTTT. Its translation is CASQTGRQPQHF.

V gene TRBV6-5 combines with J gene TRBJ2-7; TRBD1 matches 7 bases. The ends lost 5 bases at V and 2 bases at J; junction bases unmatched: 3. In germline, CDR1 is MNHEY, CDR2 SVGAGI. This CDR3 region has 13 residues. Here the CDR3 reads CASSQGEAYEQYF. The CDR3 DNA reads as TGTGCCAGCAGTCAGGGGGAAGCCTACGAGCAGTACTTC.

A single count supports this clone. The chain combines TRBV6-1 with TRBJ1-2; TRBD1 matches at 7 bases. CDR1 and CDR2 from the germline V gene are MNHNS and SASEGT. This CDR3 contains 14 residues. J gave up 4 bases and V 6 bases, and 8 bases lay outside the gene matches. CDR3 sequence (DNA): TGTGCCAGCAGACCACAGGGGCAAGTCTATGGCTACACCTTC. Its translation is CASRPQGQVYGYTF.

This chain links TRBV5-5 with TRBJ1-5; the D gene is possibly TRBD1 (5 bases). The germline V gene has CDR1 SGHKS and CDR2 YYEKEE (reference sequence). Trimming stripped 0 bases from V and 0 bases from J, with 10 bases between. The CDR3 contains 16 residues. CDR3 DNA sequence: TGTGCCAGCAGCTTGGCCGTGGGGGGTAGCAATCAGCCCCAGCATTTT. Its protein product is CASSLAVGGSNQPQHF. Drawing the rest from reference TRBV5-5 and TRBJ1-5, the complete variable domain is DAGVTQSPTHLIKTRGQQVTLRCSPISGHKSVSWYQQVLGQGPQFIFQYYEKEERGRGNFPDRFSARQFPNYSSELNVNALLLGDSALYLCASSLAVGGSNQPQHFGDGTRLSIL.